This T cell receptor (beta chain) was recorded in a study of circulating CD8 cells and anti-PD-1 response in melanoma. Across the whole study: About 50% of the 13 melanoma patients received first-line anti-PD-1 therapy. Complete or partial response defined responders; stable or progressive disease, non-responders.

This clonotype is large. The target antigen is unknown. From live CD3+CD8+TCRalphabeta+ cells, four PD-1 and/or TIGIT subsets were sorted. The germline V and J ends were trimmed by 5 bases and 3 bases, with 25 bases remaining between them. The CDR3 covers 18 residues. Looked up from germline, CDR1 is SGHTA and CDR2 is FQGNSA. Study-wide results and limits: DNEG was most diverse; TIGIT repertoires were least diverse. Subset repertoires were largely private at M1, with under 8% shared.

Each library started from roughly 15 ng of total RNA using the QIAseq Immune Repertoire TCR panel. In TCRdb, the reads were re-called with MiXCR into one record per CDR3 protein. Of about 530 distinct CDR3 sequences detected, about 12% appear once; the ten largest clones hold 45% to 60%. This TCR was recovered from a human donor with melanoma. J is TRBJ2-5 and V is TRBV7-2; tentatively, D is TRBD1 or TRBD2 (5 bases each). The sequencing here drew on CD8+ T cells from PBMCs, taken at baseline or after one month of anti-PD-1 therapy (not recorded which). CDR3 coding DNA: TGTGCCAGCAGCCCTAGAGGGGTGGGCAGTGGATCTAAAGAGACCCAGTACTTC. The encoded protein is CASSPRGVGSGSKETQYF. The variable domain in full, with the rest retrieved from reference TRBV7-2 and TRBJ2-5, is GAGVSQSPSNKVTEKGKDVELRCDPISGHTALYWYRQSLGQGLEFLIYFQGNSAPDKSGLPSDRFSAERTGGSVSTLTIQRTQQEDSAVYLCASSPRGVGSGSKETQYFGPGTRLLVL.